Included here is one T cell receptor beta chain sequence, with context. This clonotype was seen a few times. The antigen it binds to is not known. Base qualities are missing; no much larger clone stands one base away. The library was obtained by multiplex PCR. The sequencing machine was an Illumina HiSeq 4000. iRepertoire HTBI primers and Arm-PCR amplification of CDR3 regions were used to construct TCR beta libraries. Gel purification was performed on PCR products prior to sequencing. For the original study's pipeline: Across samples, 60 to 75 TRBV and 14 TRBJ segments were identified and used for gene usage analysis of CDR3 amino acid clonotypes. Filtered high-quality paired reads were merged into contigs using COPE and FqMerger. BLAST was used to align contigs to IMGT TRBV, TRBD and TRBJ reference genes, with CDR3 defined following IMGT. Any clonotype with a frequency above 0.1% was classified as a highly expanded clone. Shannon entropy served as the measure of repertoire diversity, while the Gini coefficient captured V-J evenness. A clonotype was considered public if more than one individual shared it. TCRdb reprocessed the public reads (quality trimming at Q25 with fastp, clone calling with MiXCR) and kept in-frame beta chains. Under each unique CDR3 protein, matching rows form one entry showing the most common genes and DNA. Here the V and J calls rest on TCRdb's processing, not on the authors' analysis. The sample contains about 440,000 distinct CDR3 sequences, under 15% of them found a single time. The ten most abundant clones make up over 15% of the sample.

The meaning of the sample's time point label: newly diagnosed GD, antithyroid drugs for less than 3 months. For both TCR sequencing and RNA sequencing, RNA was extracted from PBMCs using TRIzol. Graves' disease was diagnosed according to American Thyroid Association guidelines. Patients were recruited from an endocrinology department in Xi'an, China. Each patient gave around 9.2 milliliters of peripheral blood, collected in an EDTA anticoagulant tube. PBMCs were isolated by Ficoll Paque Plus density gradient separation without further T cell sorting. An Agilent 2100 Bioanalyzer and agarose gel were used to check RNA quality, and a NanoDrop 2000 was used to measure RNA concentration. The junction carries 17 bases between V and J, which are trimmed by 2 bases and 0 bases respectively. As encoded in the germline V gene (reference sequence), CDR1 is DFQATT while CDR2 is SNEGSKA. The CDR3 runs 17 residues from the cysteine to the phenylalanine. The retained sequence is limited to the CDR3, 51 bases, with the frame set at the first base.

The data are from a study of regulatory T cells in long-lasting Graves disease (dated by TCRdb to about 2021). A note on the overall study: Antithyroid drugs had been taken for less than 3 months by newly diagnosed Graves' disease patients. Patients with persistent Graves' disease were compared with patients with newly diagnosed Graves' disease using TCR sequencing and RNA sequencing of peripheral blood. The study was conducted in China and was registered as a clinical trial. A total of 33 samples were covered by TCR sequencing, comprising roughly 13 persistent and 20 newly diagnosed Graves' disease patients. Results the study describes overall, beyond this receptor: TRBV28, TRBJ1-2 and TRBJ2-5 were preferentially used in persistent disease, while TRBV20-1 and TRBJ2-1 were favored in newly diagnosed disease. Persistent patients shared more public clonotypes among themselves (2,741) than newly diagnosed patients did (about 1,000). Compared with newly diagnosed patients, persistent Graves' disease patients had lower TCR Shannon entropy and fewer highly expanded clones, which suggests clonal expansion. The study examined only peripheral blood because the primary lesion, thyroid tissue, could not be accessed. Only the TCR beta chain was sequenced and analyzed. The authors acknowledged the small sample size as a limitation that may reduce accuracy.

The same sample was also studied in work on T cells in Graves' hyperthyroidism and ophthalmopathy. The second paper further reports: Graves' hyperthyroidism was defined as stable when no progression to ophthalmopathy occurred over 18 months of follow-up. Hyperthyroidism patients were newly diagnosed, had a disease duration of under 2 months, and were aged 18 to 65 years. The study excluded patients with uncontrolled infections, other autoimmune diseases, pregnancy or lactation. Diagnoses were based on clinical symptoms, serum thyroxine and TRAb, thyroid ultrasound and orbital computed tomography. The first round of RT-PCR for the TCR CDR3 was performed with the HTBI primer set and the Qiagen OneStep RT-PCR kit. Most expanded thyroid clonotypes (frequency above 0.001) were also detected in blood, a finding suggesting that blood repertoires may reflect thyroid immune responses. Ophthalmopathy was separated from stable hyperthyroidism by a 13 V-J signature model, with about 88% sensitivity and 81% to 82% specificity obtained in cross-validation and 80%/75% obtained in testing. In validation, progression to ophthalmopathy was predicted by the model with approximately 67% sensitivity and 72% to 85% specificity, a median of 6.5 months before onset. To identify TCR V-J signatures that set the groups apart, the researchers used a discovery cohort of about a hundred patients, made up of around 42 with Graves' ophthalmopathy and some 58 with stable Graves' hyperthyroidism. An independent validation cohort of around 19 hyperthyroidism patients and approximately 17 patients who later progressed to ophthalmopathy tested prospective prediction of ophthalmopathy. For training and testing, the approximately 97 patients in the discovery cohort were randomly divided in a 7:3 ratio. In addition, the study compared T-cell repertoires in thyroid tissue and in blood from roughly 6 Graves' hyperthyroidism patients. After blood sampling, hyperthyroidism patients were treated with methimazole at a starting dose of 30 mg daily, and ophthalmopathy patients were treated with high-dose intravenous methylprednisolone. The libraries were constructed in a second round of multiplex PCR and then size-selected and purified. Libraries were sequenced paired-end with 100 bp reads on an Illumina HiSeq2000. Raw data were processed with SOAPnuke, discarding reads with adapters, uncalled bases, mean Phred below 15, or no exact constant-primer or identifier match. COPE v1.2.5 was used to merge high-quality paired reads, and clonotypes were defined as unique nucleotide sequences. MiTCR v1.1 was used to align the clonotypes against IMGT TRBV, TRBD and TRBJ reference segments. The analysis included only V-J combinations with a frequency above 0.0001, which together covered over 98% of the repertoires. A TCS score was defined as the ratio of F50 (clonal expansion) to E x V (chaos), with BLOSUM62-based TCRdist applied between CDR3 peptides within each V-J. Welch's t-statistics and random forest reduced around 550 V-J features to 13, which were used in a naive Bayes classifier (R e1071). No statistical method was used to fix the sample size in advance, and group allocation was not hidden from the investigators. TCR Vbeta CDR3 sequencing of 120 to 150 peripheral blood samples (over 40 ophthalmopathy, 70 to 85 hyperthyroidism and some 17 progressor patients) is reported in the paper.

The input for sequencing was peripheral blood mononuclear cells (PBMCs), taken at new diagnosis, from a patient treated with antithyroid drugs. The clonotype comes from a woman in her twenties or thirties with Graves disease. Donor details come from another sample of the same person, matched by shared clones. The chain is assembled from TRBV20-1 and TRBJ1-3; TRBD1 is a weak D gene call, 6 bases matching. The DNA sequence is TGCAGTGCTAGACACAGTTCAGGGGACGTCTCTGGAAACACCATATATTTT. This sequence encodes CSARHSSGDVSGNTIYF.